The 16 T cell receptor beta chains below were found in one sample sequenced in a study of regulatory T cells in long-lasting Graves disease. As to time point: newly diagnosed GD, antithyroid drugs for less than 3 months. RNA isolated from PBMCs was used to make the TCR library. Assembly of TCR beta libraries relied on iRepertoire HTBI primers together with Arm-PCR of CDR3 regions. TCRdb itself ran the multiplex PCR reads through MiXCR, one entry per CDR3 protein. The sample yields almost 450,000 distinct CDR3 sequences, 15% to 20% seen once. The same specimen was also included in a second study, on T cells in Graves' hyperthyroidism and ophthalmopathy.

The sequencing used peripheral blood mononuclear cells (PBMCs), collected at new diagnosis, from a patient treated with antithyroid drugs. The receptors originated from a woman between 25 and 40 years old with Graves disease.

This clonotype was counted ten times or more. The rearrangement links TRBV2 to TRBJ2-3, with unresolved D. Trimming stripped 3 bases from V and 2 bases from J, with 12 bases between. CDR1 SNHLY and CDR2 FYNNEI come from the germline V gene. The CDR3 extends over 15 amino acids. The CDR3 DNA follows: TGTGCCAGCAGTGACGGAGACGGTTACACAGATACGCAGTATTTT. Translated, it gives CASSDGDGYTDTQYF.

In the case of this clonotype: A read error is the likely source, as a far larger clone sits one nucleotide away. The chain carries TRBV30 and TRBJ2-5; D remains ambiguous. The DNA end is a closer match to TRBJ2-3, so the J assignment may be wrong. Germline V gene sequence: CDR1 GTSNPN, CDR2 SVGIG (reference sequence). The CDR3 loop spans 12 amino acids. DNA of the CDR3: TGTGCCTGGAGTGTGTGTTGGAGTACGCAGTATTTT. The encoded protein is CAWSVCWSTQYF.

This clonotype was recorded at least ten times. The rearrangement links TRBV28 to TRBJ2-7; D may correspond to TRBD1 or TRBD2 (5 bases each). Looked up from germline, CDR1 is MDHEN and CDR2 is SYDVKM. This CDR3 has 16 amino acids. Between the trimmed V and J ends, which lost 2 bases and 0 bases, there was a span of 14 bases. CDR3 bases: TGTGCCAGCAGTTTAGGTTGGGGACGTTCCTCCTACGAGCAGTACTTC. It codes for CASSLGWGRSSYEQYF.

The rearrangement links TRBV6-1 to TRBJ2-6; tentative D call: TRBD2 (5 bases). This CDR3 has 16 residues. Trimming took off 7 bases at V and 1 base at J, with 14 bases between the two ends. CDR1 MNHNS and CDR2 SASEGT come from the germline V gene. Written as DNA, the CDR3 is TGTGCCAGCACTTCCATTCGCGGGTCTGGGGCCAACGTCCTGACTTTC. Its translation: CASTSIRGSGANVLTF.

There are many counts of this clonotype. The rearrangement links TRBV30 to TRBJ2-1; 8 nucleotides line up with TRBD2. The J segment lost 10 bases and the V segment lost 8 bases, leaving 13 bases of the junction unmatched. This CDR3 is 13 amino acids long. CDR1 GTSNPN and CDR2 SVGIG come from the germline V gene (reference sequence). The CDR3: CAAYGGGKVEQFF. The CDR3 DNA reads TGTGCCGCCTACGGGGGGGGTAAGGTGGAGCAGTTCTTC. Together with reference TRBV30 and TRBJ2-1, the CDR3 gives the full variable domain: SQTIHQWPATLVQPVGSPLSLECTVEGTSNPNLYWYRQAAGRGLQLLFYSVGIGQISSEVPQNLSASRPQDRQFILSSKKLLLSDSGFYLCAAYGGGKVEQFFGPGTRLTVL.

This clonotype was seen many times. This rearrangement joins TRBV28 to TRBJ2-1; perhaps TRBD2 as D (6 bases). Trimming removed 2 bases from V and 6 bases from J, with 11 bases in between. The CDR3 contains 14 residues. The germline V gene has CDR1 MDHEN and CDR2 SYDVKM. The CDR3 spells CASSLGGIVNEQFF. The CDR3 region has the DNA TGTGCCAGCAGTTTAGGCGGGATAGTCAATGAGCAGTTCTTC.

This clonotype was observed at least ten times. The chain has TRBV6-2 or TRBV6-3 and TRBJ2-1; unclear D gene. The CDR3 length is 14 residues. Per the germline V gene, CDR1 is MNHEY and CDR2 is SVGEGT. Deletions cut 5 bases from V and 6 bases from J, with 14 bases between. The CDR3 nucleotides are TGTGCCAGCAGTCACTTTGGTCGCGGCAATGAGCAGTTCTTC. Amino acid sequence: CASSHFGRGNEQFF.

This clonotype was picked up many times. The genes are TRBV7-9 and TRBJ1-4, with D uncertain. CDR1 SEHNR and CDR2 FQNEAQ come from the germline V gene (reference sequence). This CDR3 has 12 amino acids. Trimming removed 1 base at V and 7 bases at J, with 4 bases between. The CDR3 region is CASSLGGEKLFF. In DNA, the CDR3 is TGTGCCAGCAGCTTAGGGGGTGAAAAACTGTTTTTT.

This clonotype was seen at least ten times. The chain uses TRBV18 and TRBJ1-2; D perhaps matches TRBD1 (5 bases). The germline V gene encodes CDR1 KGHSH and CDR2 LQKENI. The CDR3 spans 12 residues. V was clipped by 4 bases and J by 6 bases, with 9 bases between them. The chain's CDR3 is CASSHGGDGYTF. In nucleotides, the CDR3 is TGTGCCAGCTCACATGGGGGAGATGGCTACACCTTC.

This clonotype appeared a single time. The J gene is TRBJ2-5, the V gene TRBV7-2, with 11 bases matching TRBD1. Germline V gives CDR1 SGHTA, CDR2 FQGNSA. The trim removed 5 bases at V and 4 bases at J, leaving 6 bases unmatched. CDR3 length: 15 amino acids. CDR3 residues: CASSPRTGGTETQYF. The CDR3 DNA follows: TGTGCCAGCAGCCCAAGGACAGGGGGCACAGAGACCCAGTACTTC. The whole variable domain, filled in from reference TRBV7-2 and TRBJ2-5, reads GAGVSQSPSNKVTEKGKDVELRCDPISGHTALYWYRQSLGQGLEFLIYFQGNSAPDKSGLPSDRFSAERTGGSVSTLTIQRTQQEDSAVYLCASSPRTGGTETQYFGPGTRLLVL.

This clonotype was seen repeatedly, ten times or more. The chain combines TRBV6-9 with TRBJ2-3; 10 nucleotides line up with TRBD2. This CDR3 contains 16 residues. CDR1 and CDR2 from the germline V gene are MNHGY and SVAAGI. Trimming removed 3 bases from V and 1 base from J; junction bases left unmatched: 4. This CDR3 is CASSYASGGGTDTQYF. The CDR3 DNA sequence: TGTGCCAGCAGTTACGCTAGCGGGGGAGGCACAGATACGCAGTATTTT.

This clonotype came up many times. This chain links TRBV7-8 with TRBJ1-1; TRBD1 might be the D (6 bases). Trimming took off 8 bases at V and 0 bases at J, with 10 bases between the two ends. The CDR3 has 13 residues. CDR1 and CDR2 (germline): SGHVS, FQNEAQ. The CDR3 sequence: CASDRLMNTEAFF. The CDR3 DNA sequence: TGTGCCAGCGACAGGTTAATGAACACTGAAGCTTTCTTT.

The chain is built from TRBV20-1 and TRBJ2-2, with TRBD1 identical over 8 bases. The V and J ends lost 2 bases and 1 base, in that order; junction bases with no gene match: 6. CDR1 and CDR2 from the germline V gene are DFQATT and SNEGSKA (reference sequence). This CDR3 is built from 16 residues. The CDR3 spells CSARNPGTGNTGELFF. Written as DNA, the CDR3 is TGCAGTGCTAGAAATCCCGGGACAGGGAACACCGGGGAGCTGTTTTTT.

This clonotype was observed many times. The chain combines TRBV3-1 with TRBJ1-1, with D hard to call. CDR1 and CDR2 from the germline V gene are LGHDT and YNNKEL (reference sequence). V lost 4 bases to trimming and J lost 1 base, with 13 bases between them. The CDR3 consists of 15 residues. In DNA, the CDR3 is TGTGCCAGCAGCCCTTGGACCGGGTCGAACACTGAAGCTTTCTTT. Translation: CASSPWTGSNTEAFF. The variable domain in full, with the rest retrieved from reference TRBV3-1 and TRBJ1-1, is DTAVSQTPKYLVTQMGNDKSIKCEQNLGHDTMYWYKQDSKKFLKIMFSYNNKELIINETVPNRFSPKSPDKAHLNLHINSLELGDSAVYFCASSPWTGSNTEAFFGQGTRLTVV.

This clonotype was seen ten or more times. CDR3 sequence: CASSLALPGGVWENTEAFF. The CDR3 nucleotides are TGTGCCAGCAGTCTGGCCCTCCCCGGGGGCGTTTGGGAGAACACTGAAGCTTTCTTT. The chain combines TRBV6-1 with TRBJ1-1, with TRBD1 as a possible D gene (6 bases). The CDR3 sequence is 19 residues long. Germline assignment: CDR1 MNHNS and CDR2 SASEGT. Trimming removed 5 bases from V and 1 base from J, with 26 bases in between.

This clonotype was recorded many times. The chain employs TRBV3-1 and TRBJ2-3; D is unclear. Germline V gene data show CDR1 as LGHDT and CDR2 as YNNKEL (reference sequence). The CDR3 runs to 16 residues. Trimming cost V 0 bases and J 4 bases, with 14 bases left between them. DNA of the CDR3: TGTGCCAGCAGCCAAGATAGGCCGGTACGGGCAGATACGCAGTATTTT. Translation gives CASSQDRPVRADTQYF.